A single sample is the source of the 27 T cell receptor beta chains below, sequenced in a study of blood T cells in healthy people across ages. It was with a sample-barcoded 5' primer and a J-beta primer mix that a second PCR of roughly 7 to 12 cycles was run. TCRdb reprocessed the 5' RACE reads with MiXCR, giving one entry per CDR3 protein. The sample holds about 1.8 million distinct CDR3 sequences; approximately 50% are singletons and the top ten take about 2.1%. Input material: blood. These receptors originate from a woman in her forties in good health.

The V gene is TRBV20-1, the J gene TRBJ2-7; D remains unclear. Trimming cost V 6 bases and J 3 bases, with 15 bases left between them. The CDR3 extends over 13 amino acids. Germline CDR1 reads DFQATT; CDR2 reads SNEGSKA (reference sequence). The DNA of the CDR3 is TGCAGTGCCGAGTCCCCCGGAGTCTACGAGCAGTACTTC. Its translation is CSAESPGVYEQYF.

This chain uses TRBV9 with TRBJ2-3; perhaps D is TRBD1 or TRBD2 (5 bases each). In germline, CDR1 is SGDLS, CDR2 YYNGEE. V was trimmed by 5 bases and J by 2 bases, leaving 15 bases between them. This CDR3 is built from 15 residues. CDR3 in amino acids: CASSAGTTVTDTQYF. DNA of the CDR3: TGTGCCAGCAGTGCCGGGACCACCGTCACAGATACGCAGTATTTT.

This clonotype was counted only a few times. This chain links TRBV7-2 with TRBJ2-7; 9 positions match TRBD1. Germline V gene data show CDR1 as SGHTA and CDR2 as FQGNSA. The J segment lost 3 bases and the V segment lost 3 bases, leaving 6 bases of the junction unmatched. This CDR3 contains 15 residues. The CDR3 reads CASSFGTGFLYEQYF. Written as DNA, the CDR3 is TGTGCCAGCAGCTTCGGGACAGGGTTTCTCTACGAGCAGTACTTC.

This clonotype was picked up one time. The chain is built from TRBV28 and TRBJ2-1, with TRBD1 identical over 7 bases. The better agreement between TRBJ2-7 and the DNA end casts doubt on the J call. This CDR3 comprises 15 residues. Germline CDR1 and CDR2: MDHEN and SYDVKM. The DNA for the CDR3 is TGTGCCAGCAGCCCCGGACAGGCCAACTACAATGAGCAGTACTTC. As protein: CASSPGQANYNEQYF.

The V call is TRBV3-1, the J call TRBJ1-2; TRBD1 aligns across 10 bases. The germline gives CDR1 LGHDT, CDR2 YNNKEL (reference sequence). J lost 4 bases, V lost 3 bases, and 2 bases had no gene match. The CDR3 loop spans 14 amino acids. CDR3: CASSHGDRGYGYTF. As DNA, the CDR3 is TGTGCCAGCAGCCACGGGGACAGGGGCTATGGCTACACCTTC.

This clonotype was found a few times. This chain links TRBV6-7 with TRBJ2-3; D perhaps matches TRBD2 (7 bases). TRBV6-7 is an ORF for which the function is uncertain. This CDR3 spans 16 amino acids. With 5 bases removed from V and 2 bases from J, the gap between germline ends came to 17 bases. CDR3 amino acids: CASSGTEGGLTDTQYF. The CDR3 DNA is TGTGCCAGCAGTGGGACGGAGGGGGGGCTCACAGATACGCAGTATTTT.

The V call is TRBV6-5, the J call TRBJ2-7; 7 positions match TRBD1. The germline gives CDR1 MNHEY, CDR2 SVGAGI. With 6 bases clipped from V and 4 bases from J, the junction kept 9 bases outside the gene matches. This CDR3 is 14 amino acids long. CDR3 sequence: CASRTDRAAYEQYF. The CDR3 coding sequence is TGTGCCAGCAGAACCGACAGGGCGGCTTACGAGCAGTACTTC.

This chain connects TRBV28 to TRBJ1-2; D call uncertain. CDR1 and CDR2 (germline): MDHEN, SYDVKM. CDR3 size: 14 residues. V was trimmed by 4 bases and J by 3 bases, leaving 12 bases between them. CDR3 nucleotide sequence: TGTGCCAGCAGTTCTCCCCGTGTTCACTATGGCTACACCTTC. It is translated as CASSSPRVHYGYTF.

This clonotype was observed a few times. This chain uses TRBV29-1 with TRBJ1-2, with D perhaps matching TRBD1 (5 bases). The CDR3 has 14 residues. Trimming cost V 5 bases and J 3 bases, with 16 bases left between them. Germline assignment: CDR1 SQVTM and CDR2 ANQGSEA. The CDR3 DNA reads TGCAGCGTTAAGGCCGGGGGGGGTCACTATGGCTACACCTTC. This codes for CSVKAGGGHYGYTF.

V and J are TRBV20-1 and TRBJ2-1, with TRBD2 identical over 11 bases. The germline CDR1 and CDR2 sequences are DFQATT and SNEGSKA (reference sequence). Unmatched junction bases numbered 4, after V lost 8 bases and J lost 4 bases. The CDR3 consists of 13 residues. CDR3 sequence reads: CSSTSGDYNEQFF. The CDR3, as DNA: TGCAGTTCGACTAGCGGGGATTACAATGAGCAGTTCTTC.

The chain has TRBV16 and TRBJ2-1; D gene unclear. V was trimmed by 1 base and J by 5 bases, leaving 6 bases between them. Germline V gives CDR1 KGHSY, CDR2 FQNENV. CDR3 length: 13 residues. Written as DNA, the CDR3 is TGTGCCAGCAGCCAATACCAGCACAATGAGCAGTTCTTC. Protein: CASSQYQHNEQFF. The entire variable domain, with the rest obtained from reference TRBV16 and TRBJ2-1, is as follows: GEEVAQTPKHLVRGEGQKAKLYCAPIKGHSYVFWYQQVLKNEFKFLISFQNENVFDETGMPKERFSAKCLPNSPCSLEIQATKLEDSAVYFCASSQYQHNEQFFGPGTRLTVL.

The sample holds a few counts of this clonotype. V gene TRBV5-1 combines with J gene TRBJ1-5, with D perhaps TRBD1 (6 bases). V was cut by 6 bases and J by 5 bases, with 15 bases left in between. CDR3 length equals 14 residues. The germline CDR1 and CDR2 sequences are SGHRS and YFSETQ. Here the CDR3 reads CASTNRDKDQPQHF. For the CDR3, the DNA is TGCGCCAGCACTAACCGGGACAAAGATCAGCCCCAGCATTTT.

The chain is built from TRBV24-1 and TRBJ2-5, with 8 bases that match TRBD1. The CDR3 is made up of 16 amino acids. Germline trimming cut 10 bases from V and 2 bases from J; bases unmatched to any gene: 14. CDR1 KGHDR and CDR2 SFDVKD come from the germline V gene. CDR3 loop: CATARRTGSRQETQYF. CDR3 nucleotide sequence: TGTGCCACTGCGCGTCGGACAGGGTCGAGGCAAGAGACCCAGTACTTC.

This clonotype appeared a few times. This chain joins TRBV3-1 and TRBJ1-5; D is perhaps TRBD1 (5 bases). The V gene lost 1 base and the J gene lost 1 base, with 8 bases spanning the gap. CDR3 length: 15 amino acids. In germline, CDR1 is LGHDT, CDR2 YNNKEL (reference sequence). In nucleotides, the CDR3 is TGTGCCAGCAGCCAAGCCCGGGACAGCAATCAGCCCCAGCATTTT. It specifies CASSQARDSNQPQHF.

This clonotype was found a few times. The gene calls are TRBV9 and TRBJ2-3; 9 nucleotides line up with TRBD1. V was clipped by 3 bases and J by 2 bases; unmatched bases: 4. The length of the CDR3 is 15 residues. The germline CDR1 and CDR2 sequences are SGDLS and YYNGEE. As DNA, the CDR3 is TGTGCCAGCAGCGGGGGACAGGGACCCACAGATACGCAGTATTTT. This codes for CASSGGQGPTDTQYF.

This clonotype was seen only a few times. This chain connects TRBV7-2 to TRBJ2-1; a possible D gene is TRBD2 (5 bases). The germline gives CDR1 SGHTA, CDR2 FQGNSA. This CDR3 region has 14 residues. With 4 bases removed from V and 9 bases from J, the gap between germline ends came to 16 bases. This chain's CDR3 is CASSYQDGRGEQFF. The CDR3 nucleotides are TGTGCCAGCAGCTACCAGGACGGACGGGGTGAGCAGTTCTTC.

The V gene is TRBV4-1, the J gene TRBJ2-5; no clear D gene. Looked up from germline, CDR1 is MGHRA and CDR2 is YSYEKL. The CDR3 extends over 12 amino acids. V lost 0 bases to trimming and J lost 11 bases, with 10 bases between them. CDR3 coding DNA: TGCGCCAGCAGCCAAGATCTCGCCTCGCAGTACTTC. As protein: CASSQDLASQYF.

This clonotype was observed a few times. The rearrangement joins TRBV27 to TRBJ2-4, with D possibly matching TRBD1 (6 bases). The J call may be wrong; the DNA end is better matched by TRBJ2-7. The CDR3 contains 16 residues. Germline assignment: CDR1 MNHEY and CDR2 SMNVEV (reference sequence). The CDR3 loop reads CASSWGTGSGSGEQYF. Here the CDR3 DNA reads TGTGCCAGCAGTTGGGGAACAGGGTCGGGATCCGGCGAGCAGTACTTC.

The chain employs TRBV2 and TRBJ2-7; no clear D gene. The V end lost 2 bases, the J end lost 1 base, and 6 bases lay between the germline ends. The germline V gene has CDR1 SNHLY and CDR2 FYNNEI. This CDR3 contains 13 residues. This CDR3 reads CASSEFISYEQYF. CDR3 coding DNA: TGTGCCAGCAGTGAATTTATATCCTACGAGCAGTACTTC.

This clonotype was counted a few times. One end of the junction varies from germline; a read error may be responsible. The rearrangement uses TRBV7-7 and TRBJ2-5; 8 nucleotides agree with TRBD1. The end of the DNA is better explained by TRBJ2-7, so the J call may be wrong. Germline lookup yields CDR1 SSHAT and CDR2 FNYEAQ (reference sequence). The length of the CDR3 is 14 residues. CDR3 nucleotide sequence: TGTGCTAGCAGCTATAAACAGGGGGCCTACGAGCAGTACTTC. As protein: CASSYKQGAYEQYF.

The CDR3, as DNA: TGTGCCAGCAGTTACTCGTTGAGTGGAGTCAACGTCCTGACTTTC. As protein: CASSYSLSGVNVLTF. The J gene is TRBJ2-6, the V gene TRBV6-6; unclear D gene. The CDR3 runs to 15 residues. Between the trimmed V and J ends, which lost 0 bases and 9 bases, there was a span of 12 bases. Germline CDR1 MNHNY, CDR2 SVGAGI (reference sequence).

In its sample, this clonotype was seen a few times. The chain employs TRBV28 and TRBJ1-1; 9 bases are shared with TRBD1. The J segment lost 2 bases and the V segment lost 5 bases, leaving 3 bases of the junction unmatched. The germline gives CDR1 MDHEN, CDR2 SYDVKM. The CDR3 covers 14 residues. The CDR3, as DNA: TGTGCCAGCAGTCGGGACAGGGTCAACACTGAAGCTTTCTTT. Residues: CASSRDRVNTEAFF.

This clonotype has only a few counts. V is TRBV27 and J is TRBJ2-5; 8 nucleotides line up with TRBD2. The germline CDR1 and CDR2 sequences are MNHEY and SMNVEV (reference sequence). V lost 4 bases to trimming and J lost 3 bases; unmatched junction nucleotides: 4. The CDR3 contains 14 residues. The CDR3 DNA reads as TGTGCCAGCAGTTCACTAGCGGACAAAGAGACCCAGTACTTC. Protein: CASSSLADKETQYF.

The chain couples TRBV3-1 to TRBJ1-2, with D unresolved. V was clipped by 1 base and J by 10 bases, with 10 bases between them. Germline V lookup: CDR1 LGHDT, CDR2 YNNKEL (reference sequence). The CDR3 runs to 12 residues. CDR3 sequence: CASSQVGFAYTF. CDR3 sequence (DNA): TGTGCCAGCAGCCAAGTTGGATTCGCCTACACCTTC.

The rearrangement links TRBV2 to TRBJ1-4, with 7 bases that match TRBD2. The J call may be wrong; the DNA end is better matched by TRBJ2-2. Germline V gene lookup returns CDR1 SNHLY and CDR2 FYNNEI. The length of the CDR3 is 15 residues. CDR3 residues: CASTVGRGNTGELFF. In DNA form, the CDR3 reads TGTGCCAGCACCGTGGGGAGGGGGAACACCGGGGAGCTGTTTTTT.

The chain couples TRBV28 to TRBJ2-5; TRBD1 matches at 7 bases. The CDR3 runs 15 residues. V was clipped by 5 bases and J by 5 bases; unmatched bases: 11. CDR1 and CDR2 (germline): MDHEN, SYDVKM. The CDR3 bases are TGTGCCAGCAGTCCTATCGCGAGGGGGCAGGAGACCCAGTACTTC. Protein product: CASSPIARGQETQYF.

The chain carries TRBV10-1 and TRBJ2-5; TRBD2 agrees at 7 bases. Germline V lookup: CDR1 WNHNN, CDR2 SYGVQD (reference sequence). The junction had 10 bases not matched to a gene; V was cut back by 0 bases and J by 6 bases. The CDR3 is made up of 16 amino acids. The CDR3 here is CASSESGGLELKTQYF. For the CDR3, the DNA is TGCGCCAGCAGTGAGTCCGGTGGACTAGAATTAAAGACCCAGTACTTC.